This TCR beta chain was sequenced in a study of molecular identifiers for immune sequencing clone quantification. Whole-study context: Within a replicate experiment, RNA obtained from either about 21,000 or 97,000 naive CD8 cells was divided into five aliquots, and four of those aliquots were then sequenced.

Naive CD8 libraries used roughly 17,000 to 1,000,000 sorted cells and 10%, 30% or 50% RNA. The bulk TCR libraries were made with methods described before and with listed TCR primers. TCRdb fed the PCR reads into MiXCR, producing one record per CDR3 protein. The top ten clones hold about 0.8% of a sample with under 100,000 distinct CDR3 sequences, 20% to 30% of them seen once. The CDR3 is 14 residues long. V lost 9 bases, J lost 2 bases, and 14 bases lay in between. Germline V gives CDR1 SGHAT, CDR2 FQNNGV. The sequencing input was naive CD8+ T cells from blood, with Jurkat cell RNA spiked in. Subset denoted: FACS-sorted CD8+CD4-CCR7+CD45RA+ naive T cells. The rearrangement links TRBV11-2 to TRBJ1-3; possibly TRBD1 for D (5 bases). This TCR came from a human donor in good health. Some libraries in this study had Jurkat cell RNA spiked in. The CDR3: CARRGGAAGNTIYF. The CDR3 region has the DNA TGTGCCAGGAGGGGCGGGGCTGCTGGAAACACCATATATTTT.